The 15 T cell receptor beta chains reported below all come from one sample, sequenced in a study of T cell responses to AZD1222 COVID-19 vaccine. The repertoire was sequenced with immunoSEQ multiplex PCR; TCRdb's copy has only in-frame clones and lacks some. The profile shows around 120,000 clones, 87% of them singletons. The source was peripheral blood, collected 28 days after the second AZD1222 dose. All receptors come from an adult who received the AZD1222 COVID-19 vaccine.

In DNA form, the CDR3 reads TGTGCCAGCACGCAGGGCAGGGGCGGTGGCTACACCTTC. It codes for CASTQGRGGGYTF. The rearrangement joins TRBV6-5 to TRBJ1-2, with a tentative D call TRBD1 (6 bases). There are 13 residues in the CDR3. CDR1 is MNHEY, CDR2 SVGAGI, per germline. Trimming pared 7 bases from V and 7 bases from J, leaving 16 bases between.

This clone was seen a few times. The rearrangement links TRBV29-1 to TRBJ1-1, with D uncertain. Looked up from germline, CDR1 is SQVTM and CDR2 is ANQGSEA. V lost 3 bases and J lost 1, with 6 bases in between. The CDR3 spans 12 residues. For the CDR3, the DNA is TGCAGCGTTGATAGACAGAACACTGAAGCTTTCTTT. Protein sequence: CSVDRQNTEAFF.

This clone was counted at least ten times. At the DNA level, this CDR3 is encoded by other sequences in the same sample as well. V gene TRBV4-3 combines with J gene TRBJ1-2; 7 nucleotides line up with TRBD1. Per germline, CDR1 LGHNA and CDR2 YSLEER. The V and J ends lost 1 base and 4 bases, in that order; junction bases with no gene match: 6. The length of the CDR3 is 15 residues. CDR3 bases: TGCGCCAGCAGCCAAGCTCTACAGGGGTTCTATGGCTACACCTTC. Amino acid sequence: CASSQALQGFYGYTF.

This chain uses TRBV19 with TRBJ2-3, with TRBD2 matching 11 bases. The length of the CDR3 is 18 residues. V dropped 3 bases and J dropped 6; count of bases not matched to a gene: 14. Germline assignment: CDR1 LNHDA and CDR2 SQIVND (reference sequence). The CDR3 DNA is TGTGCCAGTAGTATGATATTAGCGGGGGGGCCTGGTGGTGATACGCAGTATTTT. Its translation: CASSMILAGGPGGDTQYF.

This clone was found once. CDR3 sequence reads: CASSLMGQGAVTEAFF. The CDR3 bases are TGTGCCAGCAGCTTAATGGGACAGGGGGCAGTCACTGAAGCTTTCTTT. The genes are TRBV7-9 and TRBJ1-1; 12 positions match TRBD1. The CDR3 is 16 residues long. Germline CDR1 is SEHNR and CDR2 is FQNEAQ (reference sequence). J lost 4 bases, V lost 2 bases, and 5 bases had no gene match. Drawing the rest from reference TRBV7-9 and TRBJ1-1, the complete variable domain is DTGVSQNPRHKITKRGQNVTFRCDPISEHNRLYWYRQTLGQGPEFLTYFQNEAQLEKSRLLSDRFSAERPKGSFSTLEIQRTEQGDSAMYLCASSLMGQGAVTEAFFGQGTRLTVV.

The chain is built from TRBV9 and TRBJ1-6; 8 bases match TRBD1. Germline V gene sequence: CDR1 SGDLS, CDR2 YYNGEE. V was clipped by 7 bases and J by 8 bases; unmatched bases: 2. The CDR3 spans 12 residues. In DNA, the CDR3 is TGTGCCAGCCAGGGGGCCGATTCACCCCTCCACTTT. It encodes CASQGADSPLHF.

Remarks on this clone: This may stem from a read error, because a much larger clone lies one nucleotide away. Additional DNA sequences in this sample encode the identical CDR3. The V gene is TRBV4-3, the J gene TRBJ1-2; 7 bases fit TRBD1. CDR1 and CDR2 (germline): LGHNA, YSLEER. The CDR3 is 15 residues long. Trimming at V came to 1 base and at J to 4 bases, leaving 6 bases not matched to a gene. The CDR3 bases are TGCGCCAGCAGCCAAGCTTTACAGGGGTTCTATGGCTACACCTTC. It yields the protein CASSQALQGFYGYTF.

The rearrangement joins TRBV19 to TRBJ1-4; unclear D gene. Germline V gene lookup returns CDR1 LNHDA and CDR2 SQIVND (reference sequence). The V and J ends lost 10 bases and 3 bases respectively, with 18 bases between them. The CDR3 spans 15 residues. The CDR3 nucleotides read TGTGCCACCGCTTCGGCGCGAACAGCTAATGAAAAACTGTTTTTT. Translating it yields CATASARTANEKLFF.

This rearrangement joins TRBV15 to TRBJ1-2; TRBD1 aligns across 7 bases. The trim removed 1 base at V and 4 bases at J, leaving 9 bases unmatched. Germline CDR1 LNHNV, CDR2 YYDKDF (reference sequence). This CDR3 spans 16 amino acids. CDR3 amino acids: CATSRGGDSTGYGYTF. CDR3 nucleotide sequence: TGTGCCACCAGCAGAGGGGGGGACAGTACGGGCTATGGCTACACCTTC.

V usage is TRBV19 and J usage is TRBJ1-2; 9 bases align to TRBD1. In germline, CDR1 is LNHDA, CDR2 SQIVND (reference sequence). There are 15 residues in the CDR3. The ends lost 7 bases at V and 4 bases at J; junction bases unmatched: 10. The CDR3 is CASTPGQGGSYGYTF. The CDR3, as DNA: TGTGCCAGTACTCCGGGACAGGGAGGCAGCTATGGCTACACCTTC.

CDR3 in amino acids: CASSLNPGGRETQYF. As DNA, the CDR3 is TGCGCCAGCAGCCTGAATCCTGGAGGTCGGGAGACCCAGTACTTC. The V gene is TRBV5-1, the J gene TRBJ2-5, with D maybe TRBD2 (5 bases). The CDR3 consists of 15 residues. The V and J ends lost 4 bases and 5 bases respectively, with 18 bases between them. Germline CDR1 and CDR2: SGHRS and YFSETQ.

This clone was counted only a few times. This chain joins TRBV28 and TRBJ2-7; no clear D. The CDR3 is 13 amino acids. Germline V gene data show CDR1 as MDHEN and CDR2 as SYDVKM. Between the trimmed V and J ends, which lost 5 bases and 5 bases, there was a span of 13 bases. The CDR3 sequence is CASSPSIRNEQYF. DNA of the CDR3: TGTGCCAGCAGTCCAAGCATTCGTAACGAGCAGTACTTC.

The CDR3 nucleotides are TGTGCCAGCAGTGAATTCGGGATACCCACAGATACGCAGTATTTT. It translates to CASSEFGIPTDTQYF. This sequence joins TRBV6-4 and TRBJ2-3; TRBD2 might be the D (5 bases). Germline V gene sequence: CDR1 MRHNA, CDR2 SNTAGT. The CDR3 is made up of 15 amino acids. V was clipped by 3 bases and J by 2 bases, with 12 bases between them.

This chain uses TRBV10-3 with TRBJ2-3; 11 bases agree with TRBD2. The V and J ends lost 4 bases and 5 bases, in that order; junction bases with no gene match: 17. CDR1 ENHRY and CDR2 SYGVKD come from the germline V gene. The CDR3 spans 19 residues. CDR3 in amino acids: CAISASQGIAGGLVDTQYF. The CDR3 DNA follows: TGTGCCATCAGTGCCTCTCAAGGGATAGCGGGGGGGTTGGTAGATACGCAGTATTTT.

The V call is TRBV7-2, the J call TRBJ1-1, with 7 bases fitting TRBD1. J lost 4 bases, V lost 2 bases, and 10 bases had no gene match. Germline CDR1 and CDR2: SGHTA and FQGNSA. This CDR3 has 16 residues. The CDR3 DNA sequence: TGTGCCAGCAGCTTAAACGCGGCGAGGGGGCCCACTGAAGCTTTCTTT. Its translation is CASSLNAARGPTEAFF.